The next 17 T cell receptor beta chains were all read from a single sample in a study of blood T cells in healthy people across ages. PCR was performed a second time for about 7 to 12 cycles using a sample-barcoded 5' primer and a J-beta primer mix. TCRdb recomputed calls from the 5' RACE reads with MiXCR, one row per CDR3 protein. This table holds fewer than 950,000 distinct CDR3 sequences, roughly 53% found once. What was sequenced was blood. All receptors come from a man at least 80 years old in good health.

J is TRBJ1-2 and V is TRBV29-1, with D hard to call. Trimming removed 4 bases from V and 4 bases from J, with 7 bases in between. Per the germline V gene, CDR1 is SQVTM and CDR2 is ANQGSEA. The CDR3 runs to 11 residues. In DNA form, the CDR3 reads TGCAGCGTTGGGGCTTCCTATGGCTACACCTTC. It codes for CSVGASYGYTF.

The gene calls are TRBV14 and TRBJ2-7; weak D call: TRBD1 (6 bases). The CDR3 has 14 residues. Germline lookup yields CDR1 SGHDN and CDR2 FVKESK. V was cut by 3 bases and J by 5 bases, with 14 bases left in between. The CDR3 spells CASSHLQGRNEQYF. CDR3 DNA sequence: TGTGCCAGCAGCCATTTACAGGGAAGGAACGAGCAGTACTTC.

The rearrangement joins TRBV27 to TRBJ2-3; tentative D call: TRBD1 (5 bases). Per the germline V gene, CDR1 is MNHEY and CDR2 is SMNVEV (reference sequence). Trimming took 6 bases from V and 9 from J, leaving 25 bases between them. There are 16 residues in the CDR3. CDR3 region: CASSLGHTRHLRTQYF. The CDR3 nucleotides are TGTGCCAGCAGCCTCGGACACACTCGACACCTTCGAACGCAGTATTTT.

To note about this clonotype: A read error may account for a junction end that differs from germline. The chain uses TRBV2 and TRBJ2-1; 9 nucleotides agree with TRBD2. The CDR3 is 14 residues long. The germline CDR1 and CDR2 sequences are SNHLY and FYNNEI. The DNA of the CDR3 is TGTGCCAGCAGTCAAGCGGGAGGAAACAATGAGCAGTTCTTC. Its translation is CASSQAGGNNEQFF.

In DNA, the CDR3 is TGCAGTGCTAGAGAGTCCTACGAGCAGTACTTC. It codes for CSARESYEQYF. This rearrangement joins TRBV20-1 to TRBJ2-7; no clear D gene. Germline V CDR1 and CDR2: DFQATT, SNEGSKA (reference sequence). Trimming cost V 0 bases and J 1 base, with 1 base left between them. The CDR3 has 11 amino acids.

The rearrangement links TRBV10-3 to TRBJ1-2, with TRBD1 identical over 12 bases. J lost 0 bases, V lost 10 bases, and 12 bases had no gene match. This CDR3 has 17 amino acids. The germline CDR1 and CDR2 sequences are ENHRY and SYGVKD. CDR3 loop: CATMGQGAGISNYGYTF. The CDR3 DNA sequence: TGTGCCACAATGGGACAGGGGGCTGGAATTTCTAACTATGGCTACACCTTC.

The CDR3 loop reads CASSDFASNQPQHF. The CDR3 coding sequence is TGTGCCAGCAGTGATTTCGCTAGCAATCAGCCCCAGCATTTT. This chain uses TRBV6-1 with TRBJ1-5; D gene unclear. V gave up 3 bases and J gave up 0 bases, with 6 bases separating them. The CDR3 contains 14 residues. Germline CDR1 is MNHNS and CDR2 is SASEGT.

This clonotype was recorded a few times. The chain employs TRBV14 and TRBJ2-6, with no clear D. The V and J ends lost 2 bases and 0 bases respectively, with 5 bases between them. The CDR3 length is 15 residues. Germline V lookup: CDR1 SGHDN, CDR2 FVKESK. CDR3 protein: CASSQHVSGANVLTF. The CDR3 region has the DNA TGTGCCAGCAGCCAACACGTCTCTGGGGCCAACGTCCTGACTTTC.

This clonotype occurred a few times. The chain's CDR3 is CSTSTGLNTEAFF. CDR3 coding DNA: TGCAGCACGTCGACAGGGTTGAACACTGAAGCTTTCTTT. The chain is built from TRBV29-1 and TRBJ1-1; TRBD1 matches 7 bases. This CDR3 spans 13 amino acids. The J segment lost 0 bases and the V segment lost 8 bases, leaving 6 bases of the junction unmatched. Germline CDR1 and CDR2: SQVTM and ANQGSEA.

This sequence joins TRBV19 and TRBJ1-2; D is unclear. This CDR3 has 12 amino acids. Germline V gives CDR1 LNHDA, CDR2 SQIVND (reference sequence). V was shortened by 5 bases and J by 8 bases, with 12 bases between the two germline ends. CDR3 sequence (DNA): TGTGCCAGTAGTCCGGGAGATTGGGGCTACACCTTC. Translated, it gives CASSPGDWGYTF.

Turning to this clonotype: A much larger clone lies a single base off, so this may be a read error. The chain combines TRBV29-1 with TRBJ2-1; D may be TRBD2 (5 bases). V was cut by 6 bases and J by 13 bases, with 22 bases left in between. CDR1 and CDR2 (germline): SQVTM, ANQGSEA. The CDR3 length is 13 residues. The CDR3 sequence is CSVAAVARETQFF. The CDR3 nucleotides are TGCAGCGTGGCCGCGGTAGCGAGAGAGACCCAGTTCTTC.

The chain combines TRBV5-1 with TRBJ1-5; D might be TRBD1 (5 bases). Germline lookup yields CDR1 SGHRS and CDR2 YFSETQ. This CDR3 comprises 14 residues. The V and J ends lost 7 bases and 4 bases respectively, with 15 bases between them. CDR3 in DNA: TGCGCCAGCCGCTCTATGGGGGGAAATCAGCCCCAGCATTTT. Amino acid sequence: CASRSMGGNQPQHF.

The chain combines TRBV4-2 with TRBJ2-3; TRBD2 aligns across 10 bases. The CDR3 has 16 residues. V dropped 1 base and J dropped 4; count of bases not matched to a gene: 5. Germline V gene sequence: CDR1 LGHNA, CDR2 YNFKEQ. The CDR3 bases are TGTGCCAGCAGCCAAGCAACTAGCGGGAACGCAGATACGCAGTATTTT. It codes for CASSQATSGNADTQYF.

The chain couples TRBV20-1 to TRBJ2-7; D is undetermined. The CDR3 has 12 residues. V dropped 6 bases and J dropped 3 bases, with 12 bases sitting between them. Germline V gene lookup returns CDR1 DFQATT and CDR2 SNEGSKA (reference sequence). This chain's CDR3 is CSAPMTNYEQYF. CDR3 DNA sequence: TGCAGTGCCCCTATGACAAACTACGAGCAGTACTTC.

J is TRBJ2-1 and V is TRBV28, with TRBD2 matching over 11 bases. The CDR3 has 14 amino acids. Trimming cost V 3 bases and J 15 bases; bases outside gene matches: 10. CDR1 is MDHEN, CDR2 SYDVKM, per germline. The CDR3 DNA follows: TGTGCCAGCAGTTTTTATCTAGCGGGAGGCGGTCCGTTCTTC. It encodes CASSFYLAGGGPFF. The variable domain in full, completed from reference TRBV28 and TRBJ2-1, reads DVKVTQSSRYLVKRTGEKVFLECVQDMDHENMFWYRQDPGLGLRLIYFSYDVKMKEKGDIPEGYSVSREKKERFSLILESASTNQTSMYLCASSFYLAGGGPFFGPGTRLTVL.

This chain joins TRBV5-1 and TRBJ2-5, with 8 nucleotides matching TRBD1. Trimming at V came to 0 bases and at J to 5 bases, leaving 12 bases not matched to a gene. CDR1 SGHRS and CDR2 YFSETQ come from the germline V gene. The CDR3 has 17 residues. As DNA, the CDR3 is TGCGCCAGCAGCTTGGATCGGGACGGACAGGGCGGCGAGACCCAGTACTTC. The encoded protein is CASSLDRDGQGGETQYF.

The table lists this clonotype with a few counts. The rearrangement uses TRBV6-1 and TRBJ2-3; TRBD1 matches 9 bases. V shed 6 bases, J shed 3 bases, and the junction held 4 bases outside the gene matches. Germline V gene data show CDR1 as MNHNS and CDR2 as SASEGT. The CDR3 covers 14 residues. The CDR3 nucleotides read TGTGCCAGCAGGAACAGGGGGCTGACAGATACGCAGTATTTT. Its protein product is CASRNRGLTDTQYF.